This TCR beta chain was documented in a study of blood T cell repertoires in COVID-19. Study as a whole: Researchers got acute and convalescent COVID-19 samples from the United States, Italy and Spain. The cDNA or gDNA used as material had been derived from T cells, B-cell-depleted T cells, or PBMCs.

In the original processing: It was from reference gene primer amplification that nucleated cell counts were estimated. TCRdb's copy holds only in-frame clones and misses some; the assay was immunoSEQ multiplex PCR. From that table come the V and J calls and clone size; the DNA was used to work out D and trimming. The data hold 200,000 to 250,000 clones, with about 85% observed a single time. Sequenced material: peripheral blood. The TCR was taken from a man aged 35-49 years with acute or convalescent COVID-19.

CDR3 in amino acids: CAISSKAANSPLHF. The CDR3 region has the DNA TGTGCAATCAGCTCTAAGGCGGCTAATTCACCCCTCCACTTT. The rearrangement uses TRBV11-2 and TRBJ1-6; no firm D call. Germline CDR1 is SGHAT and CDR2 is FQNNGV. This CDR3 comprises 14 residues.